This T cell receptor (beta chain) stems from a study of T cells in localized non-small cell lung cancer. This table comes from immunoSEQ multiplex PCR, and its TCRdb copy is limited to in-frame clones, with some not included. The sample holds around 83,000 clones, about nine tenths seen once. Between the trimmed V and J ends, which lost 1 base and 4 bases, there was a span of 8 bases. The length of the CDR3 is 13 residues. CDR1 and CDR2 (germline): SGHVS, FQNEAQ. The TCR was taken from a man between 40 and 75 years old with stage I squamous cell lung carcinoma. V usage is TRBV7-8 and J usage is TRBJ2-7; perhaps TRBD2 as D (6 bases). The input for sequencing was peripheral blood, taken before any cancer treatment. This CDR3 is CASSLVGGYEQYF. The DNA of the CDR3 is TGTGCCAGCAGCTTAGTAGGAGGGTACGAGCAGTACTTC.